This is a list of T cell receptor beta chains from one sample in a study of T cells in Graves' hyperthyroidism and ophthalmopathy. TCRdb reprocessed the multiplex PCR reads with MiXCR, giving one entry per CDR3 protein. The sample lists approximately 600,000 distinct CDR3 sequences, approximately 15% occurring once. Sequenced input: blood. The receptors here all came from a woman aged 30 to 39 with Graves' hyperthyroidism that later progressed to Graves' ophthalmopathy. CDR3s include the opening cysteine and the closing phenylalanine or tryptophan. A D gene is named only where the DNA matches it firmly. Rows give clone size only sometimes, using once, few, many, or a class for an expanded clone.

NA	many	TRBJ1-1	TRBV11-2	TGTGCCAGCAGCTCTGGCAGAATGAACACTGAAGCTTTCTTT	CASSSGRMNTEAFF
TRBD2	NA	TRBJ2-5	TRBV29-1	TGCAGCGCCGGCGGACTAGTCGGAGAGGCCCAGTACTTC	CSAGGLVGEAQYF
NA	many	TRBJ2-2	TRBV20-1	TGCAGTGCTACGGACAGCATAAACACCGGGGAGCTGTTTTTT	CSATDSINTGELFF
NA	many	TRBJ1-5	TRBV6-5	TGTGCCAGCAGTTACCTCGCGAATCAGCCCCAGCATTTT	CASSYLANQPQHF
TRBD2	few	TRBJ2-2	TRBV4-1	TGCGCCAGCAACCTAAGGGCTCGCTATGCGGGAGGGTCGAGCACCGGGGAGCTGTTTTTT	CASNLRARYAGGSSTGELFF
NA	many	TRBJ2-1	TRBV6-2/TRBV6-3	TGTGCCAGCAGGCCAGGACAATCCTACAATGAGCAGTTCTTC	CASRPGQSYNEQFF
TRBD2	many	TRBJ2-5	TRBV7-2	TGTGCCAGCAGCTCCCTAGCGGGAGGGCCCTTAAAAGAGACCCAGTACTTC	CASSSLAGGPLKETQYF
NA	NA	TRBJ1-5	TRBV20-1	TGCAGTGCTAGTTCGACCCACAGGGCTTGGGCTCTTGGCAATCAGCCCCAGCATTTT	CSASSTHRAWALGNQPQHF
TRBD2	many	TRBJ2-7	TRBV28	TGTGCCAGCACCTCCGGGGTAGCGGGGGTATTATCCTACGAGCAGTACTTC	CASTSGVAGVLSYEQYF
NA	NA	TRBJ2-1	TRBV10-3	TGTGCCACCAGGGGGGAGGGCTCCTACAATGAGCAGTTCTTC	CATRGEGSYNEQFF
TRBD1	many	TRBJ1-2	TRBV11-3	TGTGCCAGCGGGACAGGGCAGGGCTATGGCTACACCTTC	CASGTGQGYGYTF
NA	many	TRBJ1-4	TRBV28	TGTGCCAGCACTCCAGAGGGGGGGTTACGCGAAAAACTGTTTTTT	CASTPEGGLREKLFF
NA	many	TRBJ2-7	TRBV10-3	TGTGCCATCAGGCAAGTTTCCTCCTACGAGCAGTACTTC	CAIRQVSSYEQYF
TRBD1	few	TRBJ1-1	TRBV2	TGTGCCAGCTGTTTGACAGGGTGGGGCACTGAAGCTTTCTTT	CASCLTGWGTEAFF
NA	many	TRBJ2-2	TRBV15	TGTGCCACCAGCATAGAAATTACAGGGTCCACCGGGGAGCTGTTTTTT	CATSIEITGSTGELFF
NA	many	TRBJ1-1	TRBV11-3	TGTGCCAGCAGCCCTGGGGGAGGGAACACTGAAGCTTTCTTT	CASSPGGGNTEAFF
NA	NA	TRBJ1-5	TRBV7-8	TGTGCCAGCAGCTTTAGCCGGACAGATAGCAATCAGCCCCAGCATTTT	CASSFSRTDSNQPQHF
TRBD2	many	TRBJ2-7	TRBV2	TGTGCCAGCAGGACCGGGACTAGCGGCCAAATAGGGACCTACGAGCAGTACTTC	CASRTGTSGQIGTYEQYF
NA	many	TRBJ2-7	TRBV29-1	TGCAGCGTTGAAGATCTTCAGGGTAGGGCCTACGAGCAGTACTTC	CSVEDLQGRAYEQYF
TRBD2	many	TRBJ2-5	TRBV11-3	TGTGCCAGCAGCTTAGTGCCAGCGGGAGGAGAGACCCAGTACTTC	CASSLVPAGGETQYF
TRBD1	NA	TRBJ1-2	TRBV25-1	TGTGCCAGCAGTGGAGGACAGGATAACTATGGCTACACCTTC	CASSGGQDNYGYTF
TRBD1	many	TRBJ1-4	TRBV7-8	TGTGCCAGCAGCTTAGGGGGGACAGGGGATGAAAAACTGTTTTTT	CASSLGGTGDEKLFF